This section outlines one TCR beta chain sequence together with its context. The CDR3 is 15 amino acids. Germline CDR1 GTSNPN, CDR2 SVGIG (reference sequence). V shed 1 base and J shed 3 bases, with 13 bases lying between them. The sample comes from a study of CD8 T cells in Susac syndrome. TCR beta was sequenced from blood CD8+ and CD4+ T cells. It was with random hexamers that roughly 0.45 to 1 ug RNA was reverse transcribed. TCRdb redid the calling of the immunoSEQ multiplex PCR reads with MiXCR, one entry per CDR3 protein. The table lists about 130,000 distinct CDR3 sequences, around 96% of them singletons, with 0.2% to 0.25% in the top ten.

The source is a human donor with Susac syndrome. The V call is TRBV30, the J call TRBJ1-5; no reliable D call. Sequencing was performed on CD8+ T cells from PBMCs. The CDR3 sequence: CAWSASFALNQPQHF. The CDR3 DNA is TGTGCCTGGAGTGCCTCCTTCGCTCTCAATCAGCCCCAGCATTTT.